These 8 T cell receptor beta chains were sequenced from one sample in a study of T cell responses to AZD1222 COVID-19 vaccine. Here immunoSEQ multiplex PCR was the method, and the copy in TCRdb shows in-frame clones only, minus some. Among about 110,000 clones listed, around 90% were seen once. The sequencing here drew on peripheral blood, taken 28 days after the second AZD1222 dose. All receptors come from an adult who received the AZD1222 COVID-19 vaccine.

The V and J genes are TRBV7-2 and TRBJ2-1; TRBD2 aligns across 11 bases. Trimming at V came to 5 bases and at J to 4 bases, leaving 4 bases not matched to a gene. Germline V gene lookup returns CDR1 SGHTA and CDR2 FQGNSA. There are 15 residues in the CDR3. The CDR3: CASSPTSGDYNEQFF. CDR3 nucleotide sequence: TGTGCCAGCAGCCCGACTAGCGGGGATTACAATGAGCAGTTCTTC.

The V gene is TRBV28, the J gene TRBJ2-7; TRBD2 might be the D (6 bases). Per germline, CDR1 MDHEN and CDR2 SYDVKM. The CDR3 is made up of 13 amino acids. Trimming removed 6 bases at V and 1 base at J, with 10 bases between. In DNA form, the CDR3 reads TGTGCCAGCAGAGCTGGGACTTCCTACGAGCAGTACTTC. This encodes CASRAGTSYEQYF.

The chain couples TRBV3-1 (or the pseudogene TRBV3-2) to TRBJ1-2, with D perhaps matching TRBD1 (6 bases). Trimming stripped 3 bases from V and 7 bases from J, with 21 bases between. Germline V gene lookup returns CDR1 LGHDT and CDR2 YNNKEL (reference sequence). This CDR3 has 16 amino acids. This CDR3 is CASSQQQGRLGIGYTF. The CDR3 region has the DNA TGTGCCAGCAGCCAGCAACAGGGCCGTTTGGGCATTGGCTACACCTTC.

This clone was recorded only once. This chain uses TRBV5-6 with TRBJ2-7, with a weak D call TRBD2 (6 bases). CDR1 is SGHDT and CDR2 is YYEEEE in the germline V gene. V was cut by 5 bases and J by 2 bases, with 17 bases left in between. The CDR3 loop spans 15 amino acids. CDR3 in amino acids: CASSFGTPSPYEQYF. The CDR3 DNA reads as TGTGCCAGCAGTTTCGGGACTCCTAGTCCCTACGAGCAGTACTTC.

The chain joins TRBV18 to TRBJ2-1, with TRBD2 matching over 8 bases. The CDR3 runs 16 residues. Trimming removed 0 bases from V and 3 bases from J; junction bases left unmatched: 4. The germline V gene has CDR1 KGHSH and CDR2 LQKENI. This CDR3 is CASSPPLSGSYNEQFF. CDR3 bases: TGTGCCAGCTCACCACCGCTAAGCGGGAGCTACAATGAGCAGTTCTTC.

The chain combines TRBV9 with TRBJ2-7; a weak D match, TRBD2 (5 bases). V dropped 0 bases and J dropped 1 base, with 8 bases sitting between them. The germline V gene encodes CDR1 SGDLS and CDR2 YYNGEE. The CDR3 spans 14 residues. CDR3 amino acids: CASSVGRGSYEQYF. The CDR3 DNA is TGTGCCAGCAGCGTAGGACGGGGTTCCTACGAGCAGTACTTC.

V and J are TRBV11-3 and TRBJ2-7; a weak D match, TRBD1 (6 bases). The germline CDR1 and CDR2 sequences are SGHNT and YENEEA. The CDR3 has 13 residues. V was pared by 7 bases and J by 4 bases, with 14 bases between. CDR3 coding DNA: TGTGCCAGCATCCTAGGACAGACTTACGAGCAGTACTTC. This sequence encodes CASILGQTYEQYF.

The chain employs TRBV30 and TRBJ1-6, with 8 bases lining up with TRBD1. Looked up from germline, CDR1 is GTSNPN and CDR2 is SVGIG (reference sequence). The CDR3 spans 15 residues. V shed 5 bases, J shed 8 bases, and the junction held 11 bases outside the gene matches. CDR3: CAWGALDRDDSPLHF. CDR3 bases: TGTGCCTGGGGGGCTCTGGACAGGGATGATTCACCCCTCCACTTT.